What follows are 2 T cell receptor beta chains derived from one specimen sequenced in a study of post-analysis software for immune sequencing data. No antigen has been assigned to these receptors. Prepared libraries of TCR beta cDNA carried unique molecular identifiers. Each CDR3 protein gets one entry after TCRdb re-called the PCR reads with MiXCR. The sample has roughly 580,000 distinct CDR3 sequences; 44% are singletons. General observations from the study: A few TRBV segments appeared more often in patients than in controls, and TRBV5-6, TRBV5-1 and TRBV20-1 were among these.

Sample: blood. The receptors come from a girl aged 10-17 years with multiple sclerosis.

The chain is built from TRBV12-3 or TRBV12-4 and TRBJ2-4, with no clear D. The length of the CDR3 is 13 residues. Trimming removed 8 bases at V and 7 bases at J, with 15 bases between. CDR3 DNA: TGTGCCAGCCGTCCCGAGTTAGAGAACATTCAGTACTTC. Translation gives CASRPELENIQYF.

This clonotype has only a few counts. The chain uses TRBV6-6 and TRBJ2-1, with a possible D match to TRBD2 (6 bases). Germline CDR1 MNHNY, CDR2 SVGAGI (reference sequence). V dropped 6 bases and J dropped 0 bases, with 15 bases sitting between them. This CDR3 region has 16 residues. The CDR3 DNA reads TGTGCCAGCAGCCGGAGCGGGCCCGGCTCCTACAATGAGCAGTTCTTC. Residues: CASSRSGPGSYNEQFF.